This TCR beta chain was documented in a study of PD-L1 blockade in urothelial cancer. Study-wide background: The patients' atezolizumab therapy, 1,200 mg intravenously every 3 weeks, started at some point between 2014 and 2016. Analyses used blood from 3 weeks (second dose) and 6 weeks after treatment start. Median T cell yield per blood sample was about 150,000 cells.

This clone was counted once. J was trimmed by 7 bases and V by 6 bases; bases with no gene match: 9. Germline V CDR1 and CDR2: KGHSH, LQKENI. The CDR3 runs to 15 residues. As to time point: peripheral blood 6 weeks after treatment start. Spiking of synthetic TCR analog templates was performed in each PCR. The protocol was immunoSEQ multiplex PCR, while the TCRdb copy is restricted to in-frame clones and leaves out a portion. The sample has about 91,000 clones; approximately 87% are singletons. The TCR comes from a man between 65 and 80 years old with urothelial cancer. The rearrangement joins TRBV18 to TRBJ1-2; 12 positions match TRBD1. The specimen was PBMCs, collected around atezolizumab (anti-PD-L1) treatment. CDR3 amino acids: CASSPGGQGAGGYTF. Written as DNA, the CDR3 is TGTGCCAGCTCCCCAGGGGGACAGGGGGCCGGTGGCTACACCTTC. The variable domain in full, completed from reference TRBV18 and TRBJ1-2, reads NAGVMQNPRHLVRRRGQEARLRCSPMKGHSHVYWYRQLPEEGLKFMVYLQKENIIDESGMPKERFSAEFPKEGPSILRIQQVVRGDSAAYFCASSPGGQGAGGYTFGSGTRLTVV.